A single sample is the source of the 21 T cell receptor beta chains below, sequenced in a study of beta chain features in type 1 diabetes. Study-wide results and caveats: Moderate but significant shortening of TCRB CDR3s was recorded in all four CD4+ subsets from Type 1 diabetes patients.

Antigen specificity for these receptors is unknown. The entirety of the isolated RNA underwent reverse transcription, so expressed TCRB transcripts were sequenced. Sequencing was performed with immunoSEQ multiplex PCR; in TCRdb, only in-frame clones are kept and a portion is missing. Seen here are 550,000 to 850,000 clones, over 10% observed once, and the top ten hold less than 0.025%. Sequences were obtained from naive CD4+ T cells from blood. The receptors were gathered from a young man with type 1 diabetes.

This clone was detected only a few times. This chain joins TRBV7-2 and TRBJ1-1; TRBD1 is a possible D gene (5 bases). The V and J ends lost 6 bases and 3 bases respectively, with 17 bases between them. This CDR3 has 15 amino acids. CDR1 and CDR2 from the germline V gene are SGHTA and FQGNSA. The CDR3 nucleotides are TGTGCCAGCAGTTACTCCCTTATCAGGGACACTGAAGCTTTCTTT. It translates to CASSYSLIRDTEAFF.

V is TRBV19 and J is TRBJ1-4; 8 nucleotides align to TRBD1. This CDR3 is built from 16 residues. Germline V CDR1 and CDR2: LNHDA, SQIVND (reference sequence). After removal of 6 bases from V and 3 bases from J, the junction contained 9 bases not matched to a gene. The chain's CDR3 is CASSKQGASANEKLFF. The CDR3 DNA is TGTGCCAGTAGCAAGCAGGGGGCGAGCGCTAATGAAAAACTGTTTTTT.

This clone was observed a handful of times. The V and J genes are TRBV4-1 and TRBJ1-6; TRBD1 might be the D (6 bases). The CDR3 is made up of 14 amino acids. With 4 bases removed from V and 7 bases from J, the gap between germline ends came to 11 bases. Germline assignment: CDR1 MGHRA and CDR2 YSYEKL. Here the CDR3 reads CASSPGVPNSPLHF. CDR3 in DNA: TGCGCCAGCAGCCCAGGGGTACCAAATTCACCCCTCCACTTT.

This clone was counted only a few times. This chain uses TRBV29-1 with TRBJ2-1, with 10 bases identical to TRBD2. The CDR3 is 14 residues long. After removal of 4 bases from V and 5 bases from J, the junction contained 5 bases not matched to a gene. Germline values: CDR1 SQVTM, CDR2 ANQGSEA. The CDR3 sequence: CSVVSGGPDNEQFF. As DNA, the CDR3 is TGCAGCGTTGTTAGCGGGGGGCCGGACAATGAGCAGTTCTTC.

This clone appeared a few times. The rearrangement joins TRBV6-1 to TRBJ2-5; D possibly corresponds to TRBD1 (6 bases). The V and J ends lost 6 bases and 0 bases respectively, with 11 bases between them. The CDR3 is 14 residues long. Germline V gives CDR1 MNHNS, CDR2 SASEGT. This chain's CDR3 is CASSYDRNQETQYF. As DNA, the CDR3 is TGTGCCAGCAGCTACGACAGGAACCAAGAGACCCAGTACTTC.

This clone has only a few counts. The V and J genes are TRBV15 and TRBJ1-1; 10 bases match TRBD1. J gave up 6 bases and V 0 bases, and 4 bases lay outside the gene matches. The CDR3 length is 15 residues. CDR1 is LNHNV, CDR2 YYDKDF, per germline (reference sequence). DNA for the CDR3: TGTGCCACCAGCAGAGACGGGACAGGGGAGGCTGAAGCTTTCTTT. Protein product: CATSRDGTGEAEAFF.

The chain is built from TRBV7-9 and TRBJ2-5; the D is unclear. The J call may be mistaken, given a closer DNA end match to TRBJ2-7. The CDR3 has 14 amino acids. CDR1 is SEHNR, CDR2 FQNEAQ, per germline (reference sequence). This CDR3 reads CASSLSGLSYEQYF. CDR3 sequence (DNA): TGTGCCAGCAGCCTATCCGGCCTCTCCTACGAGCAGTACTTC.

This clone was recorded only once. V and J are TRBV7-8 and TRBJ2-1, with a tentative D call TRBD2 (6 bases). Trimming left V 5 bases short and J 5 bases short, with 13 bases between. Germline values: CDR1 SGHVS, CDR2 FQNEAQ. The CDR3 runs 14 residues. The DNA for the CDR3 is TGTGCCAGCAGCCCCTCGACTAGGGACAATGAGCAGTTCTTC. It is translated as CASSPSTRDNEQFF.

This chain joins TRBV18 and TRBJ1-1; 7 bases match TRBD1. Germline V CDR1 and CDR2: KGHSH, LQKENI. With 3 bases clipped from V and 0 bases from J, the junction kept 7 bases outside the gene matches. The CDR3 length is 16 residues. The CDR3 protein is CASSPQRDSMNTEAFF. The CDR3 nucleotides read TGTGCCAGCTCACCCCAACGGGACAGCATGAACACTGAAGCTTTCTTT.

The chain joins TRBV20-1 to TRBJ1-1; D is unclear. CDR1 is DFQATT and CDR2 is SNEGSKA in the germline V gene (reference sequence). The CDR3 extends over 11 amino acids. V dropped 7 bases and J dropped 1 base, with 7 bases sitting between them. This chain's CDR3 is CSGLGNTEAFF. CDR3 sequence (DNA): TGCAGTGGCCTGGGGAACACTGAAGCTTTCTTT.

This clone was seen a few times. The chain links TRBV13 to TRBJ1-1, with D hard to call. V was clipped by 1 base and J by 0 bases, with 12 bases between them. The germline CDR1 and CDR2 sequences are PRHDT and FYEKMQ (reference sequence). The CDR3 has 16 amino acids. The CDR3 reads CASSLEAGRMNTEAFF. The CDR3 region has the DNA TGTGCCAGCAGCTTAGAGGCAGGTCGGATGAACACTGAAGCTTTCTTT. Full variable domain (outside the CDR3, taken from reference TRBV13 and TRBJ1-1): AAGVIQSPRHLIKEKRETATLKCYPIPRHDTVYWYQQGPGQDPQFLISFYEKMQSDKGSIPDRFSAQQFSDYHSELNMSSLELGDSALYFCASSLEAGRMNTEAFFGQGTRLTVV.

CDR3 in DNA: TGCGCCAGCAGACAAAACCAAGAGACCCAGTACTTC. It codes for CASRQNQETQYF. The chain combines TRBV10-2 with TRBJ2-5; D gene uncertain. The CDR3 runs to 12 residues. Deletions cut 6 bases from V and 0 bases from J, with 5 bases between. Looked up from germline, CDR1 is WSHSY and CDR2 is SAAADI.

The chain is built from TRBV10-3 and TRBJ2-5; D unclear. The CDR3 runs to 12 residues. Germline V gives CDR1 ENHRY, CDR2 SYGVKD. Between the trimmed V and J ends, which lost 4 bases and 5 bases, there was a span of 8 bases. CDR3 sequence reads: CAISGGSETQYF. CDR3 in DNA: TGTGCCATCAGTGGTGGCTCGGAGACCCAGTACTTC.

This clone was picked up a small number of times. The chain is built from TRBV2 and TRBJ1-3; D is possibly TRBD1 (5 bases). V lost 1 base to trimming and J lost 4 bases, with 11 bases between them. CDR3 size: 15 residues. Germline CDR1 and CDR2: SNHLY and FYNNEI. CDR3: CASSEGGTAGNTIYF. CDR3 nucleotide sequence: TGTGCCAGCAGTGAAGGGGGGACGGCAGGAAACACCATATATTTT.

The chain joins TRBV6-5 to TRBJ1-3; unclear D gene. With 0 bases removed from V and 3 bases from J, the gap between germline ends came to 0 bases. This CDR3 has 12 amino acids. Germline values: CDR1 MNHEY, CDR2 SVGAGI. This CDR3 is CASSYSGNTIYF. The DNA for the CDR3 is TGTGCCAGCAGTTACTCTGGAAACACCATATATTTT.

The chain links TRBV6-5 to TRBJ2-5; no definite D call. The germline V and J ends were trimmed by 2 bases and 1 base, with 11 bases remaining between them. The CDR3 is 15 residues long. Germline CDR1 and CDR2: MNHEY and SVGAGI. In nucleotides, the CDR3 is TGTGCCAGCAGTTACGGGTTTGGCGTCCAAGAGACCCAGTACTTC. Translated: CASSYGFGVQETQYF.

The chain has TRBV7-2 and TRBJ1-2; a weak D match, TRBD1 (5 bases). CDR1 is SGHTA, CDR2 FQGNSA, per germline. The CDR3 length is 15 residues. The V end lost 2 bases, the J end lost 6 bases, and 16 bases lay between the germline ends. CDR3 sequence (DNA): TGTGCCAGCAGCTTATCTTGGGCAGGGACGGATGGCTACACCTTC. This codes for CASSLSWAGTDGYTF.

This clone occurred a few times. The V gene is TRBV28, the J gene TRBJ2-2, with a tentative D call TRBD2 (6 bases). Germline V CDR1 and CDR2: MDHEN, SYDVKM. Trimming shortened V by 5 bases and J by 4 bases, and 11 bases separated the two germline ends. This CDR3 is 14 amino acids long. CDR3 nucleotide sequence: TGTGCCAGCAGTCGTGGACTATTCACCGGGGAGCTGTTTTTT. Translated: CASSRGLFTGELFF.

This clone was counted between two and nine times. This chain uses TRBV5-1 with TRBJ2-5, with 8 bases lining up with TRBD1. CDR1 SGHRS and CDR2 YFSETQ come from the germline V gene. The CDR3 totals 15 residues. After removal of 0 bases from V and 5 bases from J, the junction contained 6 bases not matched to a gene. CDR3 DNA sequence: TGCGCCAGCAGCTTGGAGGGACAGGTTGGGGAGACCCAGTACTTC. Amino acid sequence: CASSLEGQVGETQYF.

Only one count was recorded for this clone. Different DNA sequences within this sample yield the same CDR3. V is TRBV2 and J is TRBJ2-7, with a tentative D call TRBD1 (6 bases). Germline loops: CDR1 SNHLY, CDR2 FYNNEI. Trimming pared 6 bases from V and 3 bases from J, leaving 9 bases between. The CDR3 runs to 12 residues. The CDR3 region is CASSLTGYEQYF. In nucleotides, the CDR3 is TGTGCCAGCAGCCTGACAGGCTACGAGCAGTACTTC.

In the case of this clone: The same CDR3 also results from other DNA sequences found in this sample. The chain uses TRBV7-2 and TRBJ1-1; D uncertain. This CDR3 is built from 14 residues. Trimming took off 1 base at V and 1 base at J, with 7 bases between the two ends. Germline V gene lookup returns CDR1 SGHTA and CDR2 FQGNSA. The CDR3 DNA is TGTGCCAGCAGCTTAGTGGGCGGGAACACTGAAGCTTTCTTT. Translation gives CASSLVGGNTEAFF. The full variable domain, its missing parts supplied by reference TRBV7-2 and TRBJ1-1, is GAGVSQSPSNKVTEKGKDVELRCDPISGHTALYWYRQSLGQGLEFLIYFQGNSAPDKSGLPSDRFSAERTGGSVSTLTIQRTQQEDSAVYLCASSLVGGNTEAFFGQGTRLTVV.